Below, 24 T cell receptor beta chains from the same sample are listed, as sequenced in a study of OX40 agonist ivuxolimab in advanced cancers. TCRdb keeps only in-frame clones here, not all; method: immunoSEQ multiplex PCR. The table lists about 72,000 clones, approximately 81% of them singletons. The sequences come from CD4+ or CD8+ T cells sorted from blood, collected in a trial of the OX40 agonist ivuxolimab. The receptors come from an adult with an advanced solid tumor such as melanoma, head and neck, liver or kidney cancer.

V gene TRBV19 combines with J gene TRBJ2-7; 10 nucleotides match TRBD1. Germline-derived CDR1 and CDR2 are LNHDA and SQIVND (reference sequence). The CDR3 is 14 amino acids. V trimming: 6 bases; J trimming: 7 bases; junction bases outside the gene matches: 9. CDR3 sequence reads: CASRTGGAPMEQYF. The CDR3 DNA follows: TGTGCCAGTAGGACAGGGGGCGCACCTATGGAGCAGTACTTC.

This clone is a singleton in its sample. CDR3 DNA sequence: TGTGCCAGTAGTATGGTTCGACTTCCCCCTGATCGGTTCTTC. Encoded protein: CASSMVRLPPDRFF. The genes are TRBV19 and TRBJ2-1, with D unclear. This CDR3 region has 14 residues. V shed 3 bases and J shed 15 bases, with 21 bases lying between them. Germline V gene sequence: CDR1 LNHDA, CDR2 SQIVND (reference sequence).

This rearrangement joins TRBV19 to TRBJ2-2, with no clear D. The V gene's germline CDR1 is LNHDA and CDR2 SQIVND (reference sequence). V gave up 7 bases and J gave up 5 bases, with 8 bases separating them. This CDR3 has 12 amino acids. The CDR3 here is CASNGFTGELFF. The CDR3 region has the DNA TGTGCCAGTAACGGTTTTACCGGGGAGCTGTTTTTT.

This chain connects TRBV19 to TRBJ2-6, with D possibly being TRBD2 (5 bases). Per the germline V gene, CDR1 is LNHDA and CDR2 is SQIVND (reference sequence). This CDR3 has 17 residues. Trimming took off 5 bases at V and 7 bases at J, with 21 bases between the two ends. DNA of the CDR3: TGTGCCAGTAGTCCAGGTTGGACCGGACTGCGTGCCAACGTCCTGACTTTC. Protein: CASSPGWTGLRANVLTF.

The chain joins TRBV20-1 to TRBJ2-1; no definite D call. The germline CDR1 and CDR2 sequences are DFQATT and SNEGSKA (reference sequence). The CDR3 runs 11 residues. The V end was cut by 6 bases, the J end by 4 bases, with 7 bases between. CDR3 protein: CSAWSYNEQFF. The CDR3 coding sequence is TGCAGTGCCTGGAGTTACAATGAGCAGTTCTTC.

The genes are TRBV30 and TRBJ1-1; 7 positions agree with TRBD1. The CDR3 sequence is 13 residues long. Trimming removed 0 bases from V and 7 bases from J; junction bases left unmatched: 5. Germline V gene sequence: CDR1 GTSNPN, CDR2 SVGIG (reference sequence). The CDR3 loop is CAWSVPWTGEAFF. CDR3 coding DNA: TGTGCCTGGAGTGTACCATGGACAGGTGAAGCTTTCTTT.

The chain joins TRBV5-1 to TRBJ1-2; D perhaps matches TRBD1 (6 bases). CDR1 is SGHRS, CDR2 YFSETQ, per germline. The CDR3 runs 14 residues. The V and J ends lost 0 bases and 3 bases respectively, with 9 bases between them. The CDR3 DNA follows: TGCGCCAGCAGCTTGGGGGACAATGACTATGGCTACACCTTC. Its protein is CASSLGDNDYGYTF.

The J gene is TRBJ2-1, the V gene TRBV11-2, with D maybe TRBD1 (5 bases). CDR1 is SGHAT and CDR2 is FQNNGV in the germline V gene. The CDR3 is made up of 15 amino acids. Trimming removed 4 bases from V and 3 bases from J, with 13 bases in between. The CDR3 protein is CASSSLSGLYNEQFF. CDR3 bases: TGTGCCAGCAGCTCATTGTCAGGGCTCTACAATGAGCAGTTCTTC.

The chain joins TRBV19 to TRBJ2-3; D gene ambiguous. The germline V gene has CDR1 LNHDA and CDR2 SQIVND (reference sequence). This CDR3 is built from 13 residues. V was trimmed by 5 bases and J by 2 bases, leaving 8 bases between them. CDR3 sequence: CASSGENTDTQYF. DNA of the CDR3: TGTGCCAGTAGTGGCGAGAACACAGATACGCAGTATTTT.

This chain uses TRBV7-2 with TRBJ2-5; D is unclear. The J call may be wrong; the DNA end is better matched by TRBJ2-7. Germline V lookup: CDR1 SGHTA, CDR2 FQGNSA. The CDR3 totals 11 residues. In nucleotides, the CDR3 is TGTGCCAGCAGCTTTCACTACGAGCAGTACTTC. This translates into CASSFHYEQYF.

The rearrangement joins TRBV6-6 to TRBJ1-1; 7 bases map to TRBD1. The V segment lost 4 bases and the J segment 1 base; nucleotides outside the gene matches: 3. The CDR3 covers 14 residues. Germline values: CDR1 MNHNY, CDR2 SVGAGI (reference sequence). Here the CDR3 reads CASSSTGPNTEAFF. CDR3 sequence (DNA): TGTGCCAGCAGTTCGACAGGGCCGAACACTGAAGCTTTCTTT.

The V gene is TRBV7-6, the J gene TRBJ2-1; 8 nucleotides align to TRBD2. The CDR3 has 15 amino acids. J was trimmed by 12 bases and V by 3 bases; bases with no gene match: 13. Germline V gives CDR1 SGHVS, CDR2 FNYEAQ. CDR3 sequence reads: CASSFRAGGHSWQFF. CDR3 nucleotide sequence: TGTGCCAGCAGCTTTAGGGCGGGGGGCCACTCATGGCAGTTCTTC.

The chain has TRBV10-2 and TRBJ1-5; 9 nucleotides line up with TRBD1. This CDR3 is 14 amino acids long. With 8 bases clipped from V and 6 bases from J, the junction kept 8 bases outside the gene matches. The germline V gene has CDR1 WSHSY and CDR2 SAAADI. The CDR3 is CASRETGGFQPQHF. The CDR3 DNA reads TGCGCCAGCCGGGAAACAGGGGGCTTTCAGCCCCAGCATTTT.

V is TRBV19 and J is TRBJ2-7; tentatively, D is TRBD1 (6 bases). V was cut by 6 bases and J by 2 bases, with 8 bases left in between. This CDR3 region has 12 residues. Germline V gives CDR1 LNHDA, CDR2 SQIVND (reference sequence). The CDR3 DNA follows: TGTGCCAGTAGCAGGGGACCCTACGAGCAGTACTTC. This codes for CASSRGPYEQYF.

The V gene is TRBV7-8, the J gene TRBJ1-2, with D possibly matching TRBD1 (6 bases). The V and J ends lost 0 bases and 2 bases respectively, with 19 bases between them. The V gene's germline CDR1 is SGHVS and CDR2 FQNEAQ. CDR3 length: 18 amino acids. The CDR3 loop reads CASSLAQRSPTGNYGYTF. CDR3 in DNA: TGTGCCAGCAGCTTAGCGCAACGAAGCCCTACAGGGAACTATGGCTACACCTTC.

This chain uses TRBV6-5 with TRBJ2-7, with TRBD2 identical over 7 bases. V lost 5 bases to trimming and J lost 3 bases; unmatched junction nucleotides: 10. This CDR3 spans 15 amino acids. The V gene's germline CDR1 is MNHEY and CDR2 SVGAGI. The CDR3 nucleotides read TGTGCCAGCAGTGTCGCCGGGACTATCAACTACGAGCAGTACTTC. It translates to CASSVAGTINYEQYF.

This sequence joins TRBV6-1 and TRBJ1-4, with 9 bases that match TRBD1. J was trimmed by 8 bases and V by 6 bases; bases with no gene match: 7. This CDR3 is 14 amino acids long. Germline loops: CDR1 MNHNS, CDR2 SASEGT. The DNA of the CDR3 is TGTGCCAGCAGGGATACAGGGGGCCAAGAAAAACTGTTTTTT. The encoded protein is CASRDTGGQEKLFF.

This clone showed up many times. The chain employs TRBV6-1 and TRBJ1-6; 7 bases align to TRBD1. Germline lookup yields CDR1 MNHNS and CDR2 SASEGT. The CDR3 extends over 14 amino acids. Trimming at V came to 3 bases and at J to 5 bases, leaving 1 base not matched to a gene. The CDR3 here is CASSDDRDNSPLHF. The CDR3 nucleotides read TGTGCCAGCAGTGATGACAGGGATAATTCACCCCTCCACTTT.

CDR3: CASGTGLAGGTSYNEQFF. DNA of the CDR3: TGTGCCAGCGGAACGGGACTAGCGGGAGGCACCTCCTACAATGAGCAGTTCTTC. This chain joins TRBV9 and TRBJ2-1, with 15 positions matching TRBD2. V was pared by 7 bases and J by 0 bases, with 8 bases of the junction left unmatched. Germline CDR1 reads SGDLS; CDR2 reads YYNGEE. The CDR3 length is 18 residues.

The chain has TRBV23-1 and TRBJ2-2; a weak D match, TRBD2 (5 bases). TRBV23-1 is an ORF for which the function is uncertain. CDR3 size: 20 residues. V lost 0 bases to trimming and J lost 0 bases, with 20 bases between them. DNA for the CDR3: TGCGCCAGCAGTCAATCTCGGGGTTCTTCGCTTCCCCCGAACACCGGGGAGCTGTTTTTT. Translation: CASSQSRGSSLPPNTGELFF.

The J gene is TRBJ2-5, the V gene TRBV11-3; D is unclear. CDR1 is SGHNT, CDR2 YENEEA, per germline. Trimming shortened V by 5 bases and J by 5 bases, and 12 bases separated the two germline ends. The CDR3 runs 13 residues. This CDR3 is CASSRVSWETQYF. The CDR3 DNA reads as TGTGCCAGCAGCCGTGTAAGTTGGGAGACCCAGTACTTC.

The sample holds one count of this clone. The rearrangement uses TRBV2 and TRBJ2-5; 9 bases agree with TRBD2. CDR3 length: 16 residues. CDR1 is SNHLY, CDR2 FYNNEI, per germline. V gave up 4 bases and J gave up 5 bases; unmatched junction bases: 11. CDR3 in amino acids: CASSGVGGGGPETQYF. CDR3 nucleotides: TGTGCCAGCAGTGGGGTCGGCGGGGGGGGCCCCGAGACCCAGTACTTC.

The CDR3 loop is CASSPTSGTGLYEQYF. For the CDR3, the DNA is TGTGCCAGCTCACCTACCTCCGGGACAGGGCTGTACGAGCAGTACTTC. The chain combines TRBV18 with TRBJ2-7, with 9 nucleotides matching TRBD1. CDR3 length equals 16 residues. The V gene end was trimmed by 3 bases and the J gene end by 4 bases; junction bases not matched to a gene: 10. Germline CDR1 is KGHSH and CDR2 is LQKENI.

This chain links TRBV7-8 with TRBJ1-1; D unresolved. Trimming took 7 bases from V and 5 from J, leaving 20 bases between them. This CDR3 contains 15 residues. Germline-derived CDR1 and CDR2 are SGHVS and FQNEAQ. The chain's CDR3 is CASTTGPGDGTEAFF. The CDR3 DNA follows: TGTGCCAGCACCACTGGACCCGGGGATGGAACTGAAGCTTTCTTT.